This note documents a single T cell receptor (beta chain) sequence. The target antigen is unknown. CDR3 length equals 15 residues. The germline CDR1 and CDR2 sequences are SQVTM and ANQGSEA. V was clipped by 5 bases and J by 5 bases, with 21 bases between them. The study ran its PCR with 60 Vbeta and 13 Jbeta primers. The repertoire was sequenced with immunoSEQ multiplex PCR; TCRdb's copy has only in-frame clones and lacks some. The sample yields approximately 100,000 clones, around three quarters seen once. The record originates from a study of cytomegalovirus exposure and HLA in healthy donors. Looking at the study overall: Earlier, roughly 120 million unique TCR beta sequences were recovered from roughly 170 million T cells by an analysis. Study-wide points: According to a later analysis, most TCR beta chains associated with CMV appeared HLA-restricted.

Material: PBMCs. The chain links TRBV29-1 to TRBJ1-1, with a possible D match to TRBD1 (6 bases). This TCR came from a human donor in good health. CDR3 protein: CSVRGLQGVSTEAFF. CDR3 bases: TGCAGCGTTAGGGGTCTACAGGGAGTATCGACTGAAGCTTTCTTT.